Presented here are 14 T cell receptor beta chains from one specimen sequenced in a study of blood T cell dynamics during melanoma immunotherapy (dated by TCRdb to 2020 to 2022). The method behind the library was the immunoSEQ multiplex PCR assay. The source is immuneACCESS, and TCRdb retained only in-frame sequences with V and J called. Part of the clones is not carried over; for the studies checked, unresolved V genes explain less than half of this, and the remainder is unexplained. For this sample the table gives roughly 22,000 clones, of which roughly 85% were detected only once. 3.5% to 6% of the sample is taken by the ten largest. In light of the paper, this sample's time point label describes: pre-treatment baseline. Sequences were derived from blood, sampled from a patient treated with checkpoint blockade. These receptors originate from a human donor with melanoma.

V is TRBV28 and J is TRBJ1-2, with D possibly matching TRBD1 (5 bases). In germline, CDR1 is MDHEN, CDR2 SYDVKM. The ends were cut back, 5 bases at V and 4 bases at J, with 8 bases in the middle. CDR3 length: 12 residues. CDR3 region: CASSGTFYGYTF. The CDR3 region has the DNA TGTGCCAGCAGTGGGACGTTCTATGGCTACACCTTC.

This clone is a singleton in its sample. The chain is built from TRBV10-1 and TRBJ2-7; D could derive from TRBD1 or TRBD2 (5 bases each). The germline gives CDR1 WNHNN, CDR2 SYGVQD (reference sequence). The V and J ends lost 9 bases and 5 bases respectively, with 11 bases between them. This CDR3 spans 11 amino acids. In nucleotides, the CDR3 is TGCGCCAGGGGACCTTACGACGAGCAGTACTTC. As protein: CARGPYDEQYF.

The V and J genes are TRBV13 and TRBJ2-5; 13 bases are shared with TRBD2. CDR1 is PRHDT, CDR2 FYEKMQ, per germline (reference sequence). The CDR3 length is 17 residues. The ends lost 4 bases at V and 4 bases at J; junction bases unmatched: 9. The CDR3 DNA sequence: TGTGCCAGCAGCTCACTAGCGGGAGGGCCGTCTCGAGAGACCCAGTACTTC. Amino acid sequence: CASSSLAGGPSRETQYF.

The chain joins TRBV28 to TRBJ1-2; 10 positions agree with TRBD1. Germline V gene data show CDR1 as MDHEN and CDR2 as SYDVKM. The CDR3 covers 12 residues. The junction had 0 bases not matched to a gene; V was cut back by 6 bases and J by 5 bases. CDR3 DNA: TGTGCCAGCAGGGACAGGGGGTATGGCTACACCTTC. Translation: CASRDRGYGYTF.

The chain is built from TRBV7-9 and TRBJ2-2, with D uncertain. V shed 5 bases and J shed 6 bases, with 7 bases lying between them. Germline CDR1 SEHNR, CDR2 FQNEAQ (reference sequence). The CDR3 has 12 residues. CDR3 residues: CASSTDAGELFF. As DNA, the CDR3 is TGTGCCAGCAGCACCGACGCCGGGGAGCTGTTTTTT.

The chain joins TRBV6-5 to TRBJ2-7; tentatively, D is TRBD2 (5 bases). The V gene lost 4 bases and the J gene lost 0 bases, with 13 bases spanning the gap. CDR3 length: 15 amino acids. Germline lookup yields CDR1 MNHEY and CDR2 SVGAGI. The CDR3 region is CASSFDGLLSYEQYF. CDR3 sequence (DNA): TGTGCCAGCAGTTTCGATGGACTCCTCTCCTACGAGCAGTACTTC.

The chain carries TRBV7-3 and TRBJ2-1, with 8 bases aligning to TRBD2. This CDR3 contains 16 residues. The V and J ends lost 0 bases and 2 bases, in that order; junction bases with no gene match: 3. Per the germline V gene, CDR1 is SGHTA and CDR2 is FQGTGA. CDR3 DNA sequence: TGTGCCAGCAGCTTAACCCAAGCGGGAGCCTACAATGAGCAGTTCTTC. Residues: CASSLTQAGAYNEQFF. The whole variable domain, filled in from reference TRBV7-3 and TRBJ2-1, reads GAGVSQTPSNKVTEKGKYVELRCDPISGHTALYWYRQSLGQGPEFLIYFQGTGAADDSGLPNDRFFAVRPEGSVSTLKIQRTERGDSAVYLCASSLTQAGAYNEQFFGPGTRLTVL.

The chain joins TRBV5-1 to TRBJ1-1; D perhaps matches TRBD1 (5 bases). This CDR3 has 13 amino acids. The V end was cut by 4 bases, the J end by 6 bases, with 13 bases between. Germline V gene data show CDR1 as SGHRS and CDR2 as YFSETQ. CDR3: CASSTRVSAEAFF. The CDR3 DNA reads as TGCGCCAGCAGCACCAGGGTATCGGCTGAAGCTTTCTTT.

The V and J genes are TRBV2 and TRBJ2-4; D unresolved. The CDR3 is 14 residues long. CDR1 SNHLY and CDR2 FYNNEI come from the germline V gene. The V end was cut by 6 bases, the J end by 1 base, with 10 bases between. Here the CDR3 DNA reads TGTGCCAGCAGCCCTCCTGGGGCCAAAAACATTCAGTACTTC. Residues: CASSPPGAKNIQYF.

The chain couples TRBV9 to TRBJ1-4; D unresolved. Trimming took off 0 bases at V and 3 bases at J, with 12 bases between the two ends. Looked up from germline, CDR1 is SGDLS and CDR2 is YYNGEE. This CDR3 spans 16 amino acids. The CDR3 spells CASSVGEGLPNEKLFF. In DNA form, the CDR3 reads TGTGCCAGCAGCGTAGGGGAAGGGCTTCCTAATGAAAAACTGTTTTTT.

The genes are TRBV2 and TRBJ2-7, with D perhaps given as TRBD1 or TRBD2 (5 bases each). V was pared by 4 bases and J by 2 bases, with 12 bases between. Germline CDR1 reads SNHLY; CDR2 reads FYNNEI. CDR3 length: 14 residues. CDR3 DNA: TGTGCCAGCAGTGGGACGGGGACCACCTACGAGCAGTACTTC. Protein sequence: CASSGTGTTYEQYF. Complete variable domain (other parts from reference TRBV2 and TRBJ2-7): EPEVTQTPSHQVTQMGQEVILRCVPISNHLYFYWYRQILGQKVEFLVSFYNNEISEKSEIFDDQFSVERPDGSNFTLKIRSTKLEDSAMYFCASSGTGTTYEQYFGPGTRLTVT.

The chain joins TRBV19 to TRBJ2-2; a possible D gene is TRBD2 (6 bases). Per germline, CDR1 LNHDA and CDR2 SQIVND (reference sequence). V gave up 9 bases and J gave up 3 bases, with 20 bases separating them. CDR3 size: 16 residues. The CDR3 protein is CASTDSGRSHTGELFF. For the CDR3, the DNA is TGTGCCAGCACAGATAGCGGTAGGAGTCACACCGGGGAGCTGTTTTTT.

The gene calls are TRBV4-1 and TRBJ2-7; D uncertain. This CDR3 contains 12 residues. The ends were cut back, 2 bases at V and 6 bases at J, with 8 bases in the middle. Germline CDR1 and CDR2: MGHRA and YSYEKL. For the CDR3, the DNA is TGCGCCAGCAGCCAACTGTCAGGCGAGCAGTACTTC. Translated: CASSQLSGEQYF.

CDR3 in DNA: TGTGCCAGCAGCCAAGACCTTGGGACAGTTAATTCACCCCTCCACTTT. It yields the protein CASSQDLGTVNSPLHF. This chain uses TRBV4-2 with TRBJ1-6, with 7 bases fitting TRBD1. With 0 bases clipped from V and 6 bases from J, the junction kept 5 bases outside the gene matches. The germline V gene has CDR1 LGHNA and CDR2 YNFKEQ. CDR3 length: 16 amino acids.